Listed here are 9 T cell receptor beta chains from one sample, sequenced in a study of Graves' ophthalmopathy and Graves' hyperthyroidism. For repertoire sequencing, the TCR beta CDR3 regions were amplified from RNA transcripts. The workflow started with a first-round RT-PCR run with HTBI primers and then moved on to a second-round multiplex PCR. TCRdb called the multiplex PCR reads again in MiXCR, with one record for every CDR3 protein. The sample yields some 48,000 distinct CDR3 sequences, about 50% seen once. Input material: peripheral blood. These receptors all stem from an adult man with Graves' ophthalmopathy.

This rearrangement joins TRBV10-3 to TRBJ2-2; 7 bases are shared with TRBD1. Per germline, CDR1 ENHRY and CDR2 SYGVKD. There are 15 residues in the CDR3. V shed 2 bases and J 0 bases; nucleotides not matched to a gene: 0. The CDR3 is CAISEGTANTGELFF. CDR3 coding DNA: TGTGCCATCAGTGAGGGGACAGCGAACACCGGGGAGCTGTTTTTT.

Note on this clonotype: An end of the junction differs from the germline gene, which may be a read error. The chain employs TRBV7-8 and TRBJ2-2; D call uncertain. This CDR3 has 8 amino acids. From germline, CDR1 is SGHVS and CDR2 FQNEAQ. The CDR3 protein is CASSLGYF. The CDR3 DNA sequence: TGTGCCAGCAGCTTAGGGTATTTT. Full variable domain (remainder filled in from reference TRBV7-8 and TRBJ2-2): GAGVSQSPRYKVAKRGQDVALRCDPISGHVSLFWYQQALGQGPEFLTYFQNEAQLDKSGLPSDRFFAERPEGSVSTLKIQRTQQEDSAVYLCASSLGYFGEGSRLTVL.

The sample holds a few counts of this clonotype. V and J are TRBV18 and TRBJ1-5; possibly TRBD1 for D (6 bases). Trimming stripped 3 bases from V and 7 bases from J, with 16 bases between. The CDR3 contains 15 residues. Germline V gene data show CDR1 as KGHSH and CDR2 as LQKENI. CDR3 loop: CASSPSTGIGQPQHF. The CDR3 nucleotides read TGTGCCAGCTCACCTAGCACAGGGATCGGACAGCCCCAGCATTTT.

This clonotype occurred many times. The chain carries TRBV12-3 or TRBV12-4 and TRBJ1-3, with 8 nucleotides matching TRBD1. J lost 1 base, V lost 6 bases, and 8 bases had no gene match. The CDR3 runs 16 residues. CDR3 in DNA: TGTGCCAGCAGACCTACAGGGGGTCGGTCTGGAAACACCATATATTTT. Its protein is CASRPTGGRSGNTIYF.

The chain combines TRBV25-1 with TRBJ2-7; D perhaps matches TRBD2 (7 bases). The V end lost 7 bases, the J end lost 5 bases, and 21 bases lay between the germline ends. This CDR3 is built from 15 residues. Germline assignment: CDR1 MGHDK and CDR2 SYGVNS. CDR3 DNA: TGTGCCAGCACGCCTTGGGGGGGCCCCAAGGACGAGCAGTACTTC. It translates to CASTPWGGPKDEQYF.

This rearrangement joins TRBV7-2 to TRBJ2-7; D ambiguous. Germline loops: CDR1 SGHTA, CDR2 FQGNSA. Trimming removed 4 bases at V and 6 bases at J, with 10 bases between. CDR3 size: 12 residues. The CDR3 DNA follows: TGTGCCAGCAGCTCCCCGGGTGCCGAGCAGTACTTC. Its translation is CASSSPGAEQYF.

In the case of this clonotype: The CDR3 does not close with the conserved phenylalanine or tryptophan, likely indicating a read error. The DNA is left out, because the CDR3 cannot be placed on it with certainty; the CDR3 is given as TCRdb lists it. The chain combines TRBV6-1 with TRBJ2-6; the table's D call, TRBD1, was not checked against the DNA. CDR1 is MNHNS, CDR2 SASEGT, per germline. Inclusive of both ends, the CDR3 amounts to 8 amino acids. This CDR3 is CASSERGG.

This clonotype appeared many times. The chain combines TRBV4-1 with TRBJ1-4, with D maybe TRBD1 (6 bases). This CDR3 has 15 amino acids. The germline V and J ends were trimmed by 0 bases and 4 bases, with 9 bases remaining between them. CDR1 is MGHRA, CDR2 YSYEKL, per germline. The CDR3 loop reads CASSQEQGGNEKLFF. CDR3 DNA: TGCGCCAGCAGCCAAGAACAGGGAGGTAATGAAAAACTGTTTTTT.

The CDR3, as DNA: TGTGCCAGCAGCTTCGGGGGAAGAAACACCGGGGAGACCCAGTACTTC. Translation gives CASSFGGRNTGETQYF. The chain employs TRBV5-4 and TRBJ2-5; perhaps TRBD2 as D (6 bases). Germline values: CDR1 SGHNT, CDR2 YYREEE (reference sequence). The V end was cut by 2 bases, the J end by 5 bases, with 19 bases between. The CDR3 has 16 residues.